One sample yielded the 10 T cell receptor beta chains listed below, sequenced in a study of T cells in women clearing cervical HPV infection (dated by TCRdb to between 2018 and 2020). Library prep was done by the immunoSEQ multiplex PCR assay. TCRdb provides this immuneACCESS table in a form limited to in-frame rearrangements. Some clones are lacking; in checked studies, under half of them reflect an unresolved V gene, and why the rest are absent is not known. The sample's clone listing holds roughly 20,000 clones. The ten most abundant clones make up 3.2% of the sample. The sequenced sample was blood buffy coat. Receptors were obtained from a woman between 18 and 70 years old with a cervical HPV16 infection that either progressed to CIN3+ or cleared (not recorded which).

A word on this clone: The CDR3 extends 3 residues past the end of the read, so its final part is completed from the germline J gene. The rearrangement links TRBV9 to TRBJ2-2; 7 bases are shared with TRBD1. The CDR3 sequence is 16 residues long. Germline V gene lookup returns CDR1 SGDLS and CDR2 YYNGEE. Trimming cost V 1 base and J 7 bases; bases outside gene matches: 10. Partial CDR3 DNA: TGTGCCAGCAGCGTAACCTACAGGGGTCTGGGCGGGGAG. Encoded protein: CASSVTYRGLGGE. The complete CDR3 protein is CASSVTYRGLGGELFF.

A remark on this clone: The read ends 3 residues early relative to the CDR3; the germline J gene fills the gap. The chain is built from TRBV5-8 and TRBJ2-7, with a possible D match to TRBD1 (6 bases). With 6 bases removed from V and 1 base from J, the gap between germline ends came to 11 bases. The CDR3 runs to 13 residues. The germline gives CDR1 SGHTS, CDR2 YDEGEE. The CDR3 bases that were read are TGTGCCAGCAACCAGGGGCTGTCCTACGAG. This sequence encodes CASNQGLSYE. The full CDR3 protein reads CASNQGLSYEQYF. The full variable domain, with the rest looked up from reference TRBV5-8 and TRBJ2-7, is EAGVTQSPTHLIKTRGQQATLRCSPISGHTSVYWYQQALGLGLQFLLWYDEGEERNRGNFPPRFSGRQFPNYSSELNVNALELEDSALYLCASNQGLSYEQYFGPGTRLTVT.

In regard to this clone: A read error may account for a junction end that differs from germline. The read terminates 3 residues before the CDR3 end, so the remaining end is supplied by the germline J gene. This chain connects TRBV20-1 to TRBJ1-1; the D gene is possibly TRBD1 (6 bases). The germline V gene encodes CDR1 DFQATT and CDR2 SNEGSKA (reference sequence). The CDR3 spans 11 residues. The CDR3 spells CSPSSGTEAFF. The covered CDR3 bases are TGCAGTCCTAGCTCTGGGACAGAA.

Concerning this clone itself: The DNA ends 3 residues before the CDR3 does, and the rest of the CDR3 is filled in from the germline J gene. The V gene is TRBV29-1, the J gene TRBJ2-1, with a tentative D call TRBD2 (5 bases). CDR3 length: 11 amino acids. CDR1 and CDR2 (germline): SQVTM, ANQGSEA. V dropped 3 bases and J dropped 9 bases, with 9 bases sitting between them. The CDR3 bases that were read are TGCAGCGTTGATGTAGAGGGTGAG. It specifies CSVDVEGE. The full CDR3 protein reads CSVDVEGEQFF.

To note about this clone: The CDR3 extends 3 residues past the end of the read, so its final part is completed from the germline J gene. This chain uses TRBV6-2 or TRBV6-3 with TRBJ2-7, with TRBD1 matching over 9 bases. Germline V gene lookup returns CDR1 MNHEY and CDR2 SVGEGT. The length of the CDR3 is 15 residues. The V segment lost 5 bases and the J segment 1 base; nucleotides outside the gene matches: 6. The part of the CDR3 DNA that was read is TGTGCCAGCAGTACGGGACAGGGAGGGTCCTACGAG. It specifies CASSTGQGGSYE. The full CDR3 protein is CASSTGQGGSYEQYF.

Points on this clone: The read stops 3 residues short of the end of the CDR3; the missing end is completed from the germline J gene. The chain employs TRBV19 and TRBJ2-7; 10 bases align to TRBD2. CDR1 LNHDA and CDR2 SQIVND come from the germline V gene (reference sequence). The CDR3 has 15 amino acids. With 3 bases clipped from V and 6 bases from J, the junction kept 8 bases outside the gene matches. The CDR3 is CASSIGSGGAAEQYF. CDR3 bases read: TGTGCCAGTAGTATTGGGAGCGGGGGGGCCGCCGAG.

In regard to this clone: The DNA ends 3 residues before the CDR3 does, and the rest of the CDR3 is filled in from the germline J gene. This chain joins TRBV5-1 and TRBJ1-4, with a tentative D call TRBD1 (6 bases). The CDR3 spans 15 residues. Trimming removed 0 bases at V and 3 bases at J, with 9 bases between. CDR1 is SGHRS and CDR2 is YFSETQ in the germline V gene. The CDR3 DNA, read in part, is TGCGCCAGCAGCTTGGCGGCAGGGGCTAATGAAAAA. It specifies CASSLAAGANEK. The whole CDR3 sequence reads CASSLAAGANEKLFF.

Note on this clone: The read gets to within 3 residues of the CDR3 end, and the germline J gene fills in the rest. This chain joins TRBV20-1 and TRBJ1-2, with a possible D match to TRBD1 (5 bases). In germline, CDR1 is DFQATT, CDR2 SNEGSKA (reference sequence). V shed 3 bases and J shed 7 bases, with 18 bases lying between them. The CDR3 covers 14 residues. CDR3 region: CSASHQFQGRGYTF. Partial CDR3 DNA: TGCAGTGCTAGTCACCAATTCCAGGGTCGTGGC.

In the case of this clone: The CDR3 end lies 3 residues beyond the end of the read and is filled in from the germline J gene. The chain uses TRBV7-6 and TRBJ2-5, with 10 bases matching TRBD2. The trim removed 1 base at V and 0 bases at J, leaving 5 bases unmatched. Germline V gene lookup returns CDR1 SGHVS and CDR2 FNYEAQ. The CDR3 has 17 amino acids. CDR3 bases read: TGTGCCAGCAGCTTAGATAGCGGGGGGCCGTACCAAGAGACC. This codes for CASSLDSGGPYQET. The CDR3 reads in full as CASSLDSGGPYQETQYF.

On this clone: The read terminates 3 residues before the CDR3 end, so the remaining end is supplied by the germline J gene. The chain has TRBV7-9 and TRBJ1-1, with 9 bases matching TRBD1. This CDR3 has 13 residues. Germline V gene lookup returns CDR1 SEHNR and CDR2 FQNEAQ (reference sequence). V gave up 4 bases and J gave up 3 bases; unmatched junction bases: 0. CDR3 bases read: TGTGCCAGCAGCTGGACAGGGGACACTGAA. Translating gives CASSWTGDTE. Given in full, the CDR3 is CASSWTGDTEAFF. Full variable domain (outside the CDR3, taken from reference TRBV7-9 and TRBJ1-1): DTGVSQNPRHKITKRGQNVTFRCDPISEHNRLYWYRQTLGQGPEFLTYFQNEAQLEKSRLLSDRFSAERPKGSFSTLEIQRTEQGDSAMYLCASSWTGDTEAFFGQGTRLTVV.